These T cell receptor beta chains were read from a single sample in a study of T cells in Graves' hyperthyroidism and ophthalmopathy. TCRdb passed the multiplex PCR reads through MiXCR, listing each CDR3 protein once. The sample lists over 500,000 distinct CDR3 sequences; under 20% were seen once. The sequencing sample was made of blood. The receptors come from a woman aged 18-29 years with Graves' ophthalmopathy. CDR3s include the opening cysteine and the closing phenylalanine or tryptophan. The order of the fields is CDR3 length, J gene, clone size, D gene, V gene, CDR3 protein, CDR3 DNA. A D gene is named only where the DNA matches it firmly. Some rows mark clone size as missing; the rest say once, few, many or name a class of expanded clone.

14,TRBJ2-1,few,NA,TRBV20-1,CSAPRQDLWDEQFF,TGCAGTGCTCCCCGACAGGACCTGTGGGATGAGCAGTTCTTC
11,TRBJ2-5,NA,TRBD1,TRBV29-1,CSVGQGETQYF,TGCAGCGTTGGACAGGGAGAGACCCAGTACTTC
15,TRBJ1-5,NA,NA,TRBV19,CASRTGGQSNQPQHF,TGTGCCAGTAGGACCGGGGGGCAGAGCAATCAGCCCCAGCATTTT
14,TRBJ1-6,NA,NA,TRBV28,CASSTPQGNSPLHF,TGTGCCAGCAGCACACCCCAGGGGAATTCACCCCTCCACTTT
15,TRBJ1-2,many,NA,TRBV11-2,CASSLSGLPNYGYTF,TGTGCCAGCAGCTTAAGCGGCCTACCTAACTATGGCTACACCTTC
15,TRBJ1-2,NA,NA,TRBV28,CASSPGTPANYGYTF,TGTGCCAGCAGTCCCGGGACTCCGGCTAACTATGGCTACACCTTC
14,TRBJ1-4,NA,NA,TRBV18,CASSPYSGIRELFF,TGTGCCAGCTCCCCTTATTCCGGCATTCGGGAACTGTTTTTT
15,TRBJ2-7,NA,TRBD1,TRBV27,CASTIPGQGGYEQYF,TGTGCCAGCACAATTCCGGGACAGGGGGGCTACGAGCAGTACTTC
14,TRBJ2-5,few,NA,TRBV18,CASSPGGSGETQYF,TGTGCCAGCTCACCAGGAGGGTCGGGAGAGACCCAGTACTTC
13,TRBJ1-2,few,NA,TRBV7-6,CASSRSRSYGYTF,TGTGCCAGCAGCCGTTCAAGGAGCTATGGCTACACCTTC
19,TRBJ2-3,few,TRBD2,TRBV3-1,CASSQEGRLAGYRTDTQYF,TGTGCCAGCAGCCAAGAAGGCCGGCTAGCGGGGTATAGGACAGATACGCAGTATTTT
19,TRBJ1-1,NA,TRBD1,TRBV12-5,CASGFDIRDRGLGNTEAFF,TGTGCTAGTGGTTTTGATATTCGGGACAGGGGGTTGGGGAACACTGAAGCTTTCTTT
12,TRBJ2-1,few,NA,TRBV3-1,CASRNGYNEQFF,TGTGCCAGCAGGAATGGTTACAATGAGCAGTTCTTC
14,TRBJ2-5,many,NA,TRBV28,CASSQNRASETQYF,TGTGCCAGCAGTCAAAACAGGGCGTCAGAGACCCAGTACTTC
16,TRBJ2-2,NA,TRBD1,TRBV19,CASTPETGFYTGELFF,TGTGCCAGTACTCCCGAGACAGGGTTTTACACCGGGGAGCTGTTTTTT
12,TRBJ2-7,NA,NA,TRBV28,CARAALGYEQYF,TGTGCCCGGGCCGCCCTGGGCTACGAGCAGTACTTC
12,TRBJ2-7,many,NA,TRBV6-5,CASSYSFYEQYF,TGTGCCAGCAGTTACTCTTTCTACGAGCAGTACTTC
16,TRBJ2-1,NA,TRBD2,TRBV4-3,CASSQGGLAEVNEQFF,TGCGCCAGCAGCCAAGGGGGCCTAGCGGAAGTAAATGAGCAGTTCTTC
15,TRBJ2-6,many,NA,TRBV6-1,CASSLDISGANVLTF,TGTGCCAGCAGCCTTGATATCTCTGGGGCCAACGTCCTGACTTTC
17,TRBJ2-1,NA,TRBD2,TRBV18,CASSPPRELGLYNEQFF,TGTGCCAGCTCACCGCCCAGGGAATTGGGACTATACAATGAGCAGTTCTTC
18,TRBJ2-7,NA,TRBD1,TRBV6-1,CASSEFAGTGAGGYEQYF,TGTGCCAGCAGTGAATTCGCCGGGACAGGGGCCGGGGGATACGAGCAGTACTTC
16,TRBJ1-2,NA,NA,TRBV5-1,CASSWTWGLGGYGYTF,TGCGCCAGCAGCTGGACCTGGGGGCTCGGGGGCTATGGCTACACCTTC
17,TRBJ1-1,NA,NA,TRBV11-1,CASSLIGSRGMNTEAFF,TGTGCCAGCAGCTTAATCGGGTCGCGGGGGATGAACACTGAAGCTTTCTTT
17,TRBJ2-5,NA,TRBD2,TRBV7-2,CASSQTSGGPDQETQYF,TGTGCCAGCAGCCAGACTAGCGGGGGGCCGGACCAAGAGACCCAGTACTTC
17,TRBJ2-5,NA,TRBD2,TRBV15,CATSIGGTSGGEETQYF,TGTGCCACCAGCATTGGAGGGACTAGCGGGGGTGAAGAGACCCAGTACTTC
15,TRBJ1-5,NA,NA,TRBV27,CASKTGTHSNQPQHF,TGTGCCAGCAAAACGGGCACCCATAGCAATCAGCCCCAGCATTTT
15,TRBJ2-2,NA,TRBD1,TRBV28,CASSSTGGGTGELFF,TGTGCCAGCAGCTCGACAGGGGGCGGAACCGGGGAGCTGTTTTTT
18,TRBJ2-7,many,TRBD2,TRBV14,CASSQTWTSGMEPYEQYF,TGTGCCAGCAGCCAGACCTGGACTAGCGGGATGGAGCCCTACGAGCAGTACTTC
15,TRBJ2-7,many,TRBD1,TRBV7-2,CASSTSRGLNHEQYF,TGTGCCAGCAGCACCTCCAGGGGGCTTAACCACGAGCAGTACTTC
11,TRBJ2-1,NA,NA,TRBV7-2,CASSRGWGQFF,TGTGCCAGCAGCCGGGGGTGGGGGCAGTTCTTC
15,TRBJ1-4,NA,NA,TRBV9,CASSVATRAGEKLFF,TGTGCCAGCAGCGTAGCTACTCGGGCAGGCGAAAAACTGTTTTTT
14,TRBJ1-2,many,NA,TRBV3-1,CASSQTEANYGYTF,TGTGCCAGCAGCCAGACAGAGGCTAACTATGGCTACACCTTC
15,TRBJ2-1,many,NA,TRBV11-2,CASSSLSSGYNEQFF,TGTGCCAGCAGCTCCCTGAGTAGCGGATACAATGAGCAGTTCTTC
15,TRBJ1-1,NA,TRBD1,TRBV6-2/TRBV6-3,CASSYRGQAEWGLSF,TGTGCCAGCAGTTACCGGGGACAGGCTGAGTGGGGGCTTTCCTTT
14,TRBJ1-5,many,TRBD1,TRBV12-3/TRBV12-4,CASSSWSGGQPQHF,TGTGCCAGCAGTTCTTGGTCAGGGGGCCAGCCCCAGCATTTT
15,TRBJ1-3,many,NA,TRBV28,CASSWQGSSGNTIYF,TGTGCCAGCAGTTGGCAGGGATCCTCTGGAAACACCATATATTTT
17,TRBJ2-7,many,TRBD1,TRBV5-1,CASSFGAGGQGTYEQYF,TGCGCCAGCAGCTTTGGGGCCGGGGGACAGGGAACCTACGAGCAGTACTTC
14,TRBJ2-7,many,NA,TRBV14,CASSQAQGTNEQYF,TGTGCCAGCAGCCAAGCCCAGGGGACGAACGAGCAGTACTTC
14,TRBJ2-1,many,NA,TRBV27,CASSLSGYYNEQFF,TGTGCCAGCAGTTTAAGTGGCTACTACAATGAGCAGTTCTTC
11,TRBJ1-1,NA,NA,TRBV28,CASRDYTEAFF,TGTGCCAGCCGGGACTACACTGAAGCTTTCTTT
15,TRBJ2-1,many,TRBD2,TRBV5-6,CASSSGTSGWSLEFF,TGTGCCAGCAGCTCAGGGACTAGCGGGTGGTCCTTGGAGTTCTTC
11,TRBJ1-1,few,NA,TRBV29-1,CSVHPNTEAFF,TGCAGCGTTCATCCGAACACTGAAGCTTTCTTT
14,TRBJ2-5,NA,NA,TRBV20-1,CSADPTGIQETQYF,TGCAGTGCCGACCCGACAGGAATCCAAGAGACCCAGTACTTC
14,TRBJ2-3,few,NA,TRBV7-9,CASSVRLASGTQYF,TGTGCCAGCAGCGTACGTCTTGCCTCGGGCACGCAGTATTTT
15,TRBJ1-1,many,NA,TRBV5-1,CASSLATDRNTEAFF,TGCGCCAGCAGCTTGGCGACAGATAGGAACACTGAAGCTTTCTTT
15,TRBJ1-1,few,NA,TRBV11-2,CASSSLHRVRTEAFF,TGTGCCAGCAGCTCCCTTCACAGGGTTCGAACTGAAGCTTTCTTT
14,TRBJ2-7,NA,NA,TRBV20-1,CSARIITGTYEQYF,TGCAGTGCTAGAATTATTACAGGGACGTACGAGCAGTACTTC
15,TRBJ1-1,once,NA,TRBV4-3,CASSQAWTLNTEAFF,TGCGCCAGCAGCCAAGCTTGGACCTTGAACACTGAAGCTTTCTTT
17,TRBJ2-3,many,NA,TRBV2,CASSDPEGYWGTDTQYF,TGTGCCAGCAGTGATCCCGAGGGGTATTGGGGCACAGATACGCAGTATTTT
15,TRBJ1-2,many,TRBD1,TRBV30,CAWSVSYRGFHGYTF,TGTGCCTGGAGTGTATCATACAGGGGGTTCCATGGCTACACCTTC
16,TRBJ2-1,many,TRBD2,TRBV2,CASSEEGGSGSSEQFF,TGTGCCAGCAGTGAAGAGGGCGGTAGCGGGAGTAGTGAGCAGTTCTTC
14,TRBJ2-7,NA,NA,TRBV10-1,CASSESRDFYEQYF,TGCGCCAGCAGTGAGTCCCGGGACTTCTACGAGCAGTACTTC
13,TRBJ1-1,many,NA,TRBV7-6,CASSPEGFTEAFF,TGTGCCAGCAGCCCAGAGGGGTTCACTGAAGCTTTCTTT
15,TRBJ2-7,many,NA,TRBV18,CASSPPDRYSYEQYF,TGTGCCAGCTCACCACCGGATCGGTACTCCTACGAGCAGTACTTC
16,TRBJ2-7,many,TRBD2,TRBV12-5,CASGLVLAGALAEQYF,TGTGCTAGTGGTTTGGTGCTAGCGGGAGCCCTAGCCGAGCAGTACTTC
15,TRBJ1-5,many,NA,TRBV5-5,CASSSLRAGNQPQHF,TGTGCCAGCAGCTCACTCAGGGCTGGCAATCAGCCCCAGCATTTT
14,TRBJ1-5,few,NA,TRBV27,CASSFEGSNQPQHF,TGTGCCAGCAGTTTTGAGGGTTCCAATCAGCCCCAGCATTTT
15,TRBJ2-5,many,TRBD2,TRBV11-2,CASSSAGLAPGAQYF,TGTGCCAGCAGCTCAGCGGGACTAGCCCCCGGGGCCCAGTACTTC
13,TRBJ2-7,few,NA,TRBV11-1,CATTMGGTYEQYF,TGTGCCACCACGATGGGGGGTACCTACGAGCAGTACTTC
14,TRBJ1-5,NA,NA,TRBV2,CASSELVSNQPQHF,TGTGCCAGCAGTGAATTGGTTAGCAATCAGCCCCAGCATTTT